These 28 T cell receptor beta chains share one sample of origin, sequenced in a study of T cell changes during pregnancy in multiple sclerosis. Clones were sequenced by immunoSEQ multiplex PCR, and TCRdb holds only the in-frame ones, with some missing. The data contain approximately 40,000 clones, just over 90% of them singletons. The sample here was CD4+ T cells from peripheral blood mononuclear cells, taken in the third trimester of pregnancy. Receptors were obtained from a female donor in good health, enrolled as a control in a pregnancy study.

The rearrangement joins TRBV28 to TRBJ2-5; D may be TRBD2 (5 bases). From germline, CDR1 is MDHEN and CDR2 SYDVKM. V was clipped by 2 bases and J by 7 bases, with 11 bases between them. The CDR3 has 13 residues. CDR3 loop: CASSLAGEGTQYF. The CDR3 DNA reads TGTGCCAGCAGTTTAGCCGGCGAGGGGACCCAGTACTTC.

This chain joins TRBV19 and TRBJ1-2; D is possibly TRBD1 (6 bases). The CDR3 totals 15 residues. V was shortened by 5 bases and J by 0 bases, with 13 bases between the two germline ends. Germline V gene lookup returns CDR1 LNHDA and CDR2 SQIVND (reference sequence). As DNA, the CDR3 is TGTGCCAGTAGTCCCCGGGACACAGCTAACTATGGCTACACCTTC. It codes for CASSPRDTANYGYTF.

The chain links TRBV5-1 to TRBJ2-6; the D is unclear. The CDR3 has 14 amino acids. Germline CDR1 SGHRS, CDR2 YFSETQ. V was trimmed by 5 bases and J by 1 base, leaving 7 bases between them. The DNA for the CDR3 is TGCGCCAGCAGGCGGAGTTCTGGGGCCAACGTCCTGACTTTC. Protein product: CASRRSSGANVLTF.

The genes are TRBV6-6 and TRBJ2-7; D is possibly TRBD1 (7 bases). The germline V gene has CDR1 MNHNY and CDR2 SVGAGI (reference sequence). V lost 7 bases and J lost 4, with 17 bases in between. The CDR3 is 14 amino acids. The CDR3 spells CASNIRGVSYEQYF. DNA for the CDR3: TGTGCCAGCAACATCAGGGGGGTGAGTTACGAGCAGTACTTC.

The gene calls are TRBV5-1 and TRBJ1-2, with D possibly matching TRBD1 (5 bases). V lost 5 bases to trimming and J lost 6 bases, with 17 bases between them. CDR3 size: 14 residues. Germline V lookup: CDR1 SGHRS, CDR2 YFSETQ. The CDR3 sequence: CASRWTQERHGYTF. CDR3 DNA sequence: TGCGCCAGCAGGTGGACACAGGAGAGGCATGGCTACACCTTC.

This sequence joins TRBV6-6 and TRBJ1-1, with D hard to call. The CDR3 extends over 11 amino acids. V gave up 10 bases and J gave up 8 bases, with 14 bases separating them. Germline V lookup: CDR1 MNHNY, CDR2 SVGAGI (reference sequence). The CDR3 sequence: CATSGAGEAFF. CDR3 DNA sequence: TGTGCCACCTCTGGCGCGGGAGAAGCTTTCTTT.

J is TRBJ2-3 and V is TRBV15, with D unresolved. V was pared by 4 bases and J by 0 bases, with 14 bases between. Germline V lookup: CDR1 LNHNV, CDR2 YYDKDF (reference sequence). The CDR3 covers 16 residues. The CDR3 region is CATSTLRRGSTDTQYF. The CDR3 nucleotides read TGTGCCACCAGCACCTTGAGGAGAGGTAGCACAGATACGCAGTATTTT.

The chain couples TRBV6-6 to TRBJ1-3, with 7 bases fitting TRBD1. This CDR3 has 15 amino acids. With 6 bases clipped from V and 4 bases from J, the junction kept 9 bases outside the gene matches. CDR1 is MNHNY, CDR2 SVGAGI, per germline (reference sequence). The CDR3 DNA is TGTGCCAGCAGAATAAACGCGGGACAGGGAAACACCATATATTTT. Residues: CASRINAGQGNTIYF.

The chain combines TRBV2 with TRBJ2-5; D gene ambiguous. The germline CDR1 and CDR2 sequences are SNHLY and FYNNEI. The CDR3 spans 11 residues. V was clipped by 5 bases and J by 5 bases, with 6 bases between them. The CDR3 DNA is TGTGCCAGCAGTATCATGGAGACCCAGTACTTC. Protein sequence: CASSIMETQYF.

V usage is TRBV19 and J usage is TRBJ1-1; 7 positions agree with TRBD1. V lost 6 bases, J lost 2 bases, and 6 bases stayed unmatched. The germline V gene encodes CDR1 LNHDA and CDR2 SQIVND (reference sequence). The CDR3 covers 14 residues. Here the CDR3 reads CASSQGQLNTEAFF. In DNA form, the CDR3 reads TGTGCCAGTAGCCAGGGACAGCTTAACACTGAAGCTTTCTTT. Together with reference TRBV19 and TRBJ1-1, the CDR3 gives the full variable domain: DGGITQSPKYLFRKEGQNVTLSCEQNLNHDAMYWYRQDPGQGLRLIYYSQIVNDFQKGDIAEGYSVSREKKESFPLTVTSAQKNPTAFYLCASSQGQLNTEAFFGQGTRLTVV.

The gene calls are TRBV6-5 and TRBJ1-2, with 8 bases lining up with TRBD1. The V gene end was trimmed by 5 bases and the J gene end by 4 bases; junction bases not matched to a gene: 3. The germline V gene encodes CDR1 MNHEY and CDR2 SVGAGI. This CDR3 has 13 amino acids. The CDR3 region has the DNA TGTGCCAGCAGTACTGACAGGGGCTATGGCTACACCTTC. This gives the protein CASSTDRGYGYTF.

This rearrangement joins TRBV29-1 to TRBJ2-5; D possibly corresponds to TRBD1 (6 bases). The germline V gene encodes CDR1 SQVTM and CDR2 ANQGSEA. Trimming removed 3 bases from V and 3 bases from J, with 11 bases in between. The CDR3 extends over 13 amino acids. The DNA of the CDR3 is TGCAGCGTTGAGGACAGTATGGAAGAGACCCAGTACTTC. As protein: CSVEDSMEETQYF.

The rearrangement joins TRBV7-2 to TRBJ1-2, with no clear D. V lost 2 bases and J 6 bases, leaving 10 bases between the germline ends. CDR1 and CDR2 (germline): SGHTA, FQGNSA. The CDR3 consists of 13 residues. Here the CDR3 reads CASSLYAGNGYTF. Written as DNA, the CDR3 is TGTGCCAGCAGCTTATACGCGGGGAATGGCTACACCTTC.

This chain links TRBV4-1 with TRBJ2-4; 7 bases match TRBD1. The V and J ends lost 4 bases and 3 bases, in that order; junction bases with no gene match: 6. This CDR3 region has 15 residues. Looked up from germline, CDR1 is MGHRA and CDR2 is YSYEKL. CDR3 DNA sequence: TGCGCCAGCAGCCTTGACAGGGTAAACAAAAACATTCAGTACTTC. Translating gives CASSLDRVNKNIQYF.

The CDR3 coding sequence is TGTGCCAGCAGCTTAGGGCCTGAGAGCGGAGCTTTCTTT. Amino acid sequence: CASSLGPESGAFF. The V call is TRBV11-3, the J call TRBJ1-1; unclear D gene. Germline CDR1 and CDR2: SGHNT and YENEEA. The V gene lost 1 base and the J gene lost 10 bases, with 13 bases spanning the gap. The length of the CDR3 is 13 residues.

This rearrangement joins TRBV14 to TRBJ1-2, with D unclear. CDR3 length: 13 residues. Germline CDR1 reads SGHDN; CDR2 reads FVKESK. V was pared by 2 bases and J by 0 bases, with 4 bases between. CDR3 amino acids: CASSQRSNYGYTF. For the CDR3, the DNA is TGTGCCAGCAGCCAACGGTCTAACTATGGCTACACCTTC.

The V and J genes are TRBV11-2 and TRBJ2-7; 8 positions agree with TRBD2. V was pared by 8 bases and J by 5 bases, with 14 bases of the junction left unmatched. Germline V gene lookup returns CDR1 SGHAT and CDR2 FQNNGV. This CDR3 contains 15 residues. CDR3 nucleotides: TGTGCCAGCGGGGGACTCCGGGGGGGCCGGGACGAGCAGTACTTC. This translates into CASGGLRGGRDEQYF.

This clone was seen just once. The J gene is TRBJ2-5, the V gene TRBV19, with 10 nucleotides matching TRBD2. The germline V gene encodes CDR1 LNHDA and CDR2 SQIVND (reference sequence). The CDR3 spans 15 residues. The trim removed 5 bases at V and 4 bases at J, leaving 7 bases unmatched. The CDR3 DNA reads as TGTGCCAGTAGTCCCCGCCAGCGGGAGGGAGAGACCCAGTACTTC. This encodes CASSPRQREGETQYF.

The chain joins TRBV5-1 to TRBJ2-2; tentatively, D is TRBD2 (5 bases). Trimming stripped 4 bases from V and 2 bases from J, with 12 bases between. This CDR3 comprises 15 residues. Germline-derived CDR1 and CDR2 are SGHRS and YFSETQ. CDR3 loop: CASSIAEANTGELFF. DNA for the CDR3: TGCGCCAGCAGCATTGCGGAGGCCAACACCGGGGAGCTGTTTTTT.

Details on this clone: The junction departs from the called germline gene at one end, perhaps through a read error. The rearrangement uses TRBV6-1 and TRBJ2-7; 14 bases agree with TRBD2. The V gene's germline CDR1 is MNHNS and CDR2 SASEGT. CDR3 length: 16 residues. CDR3 region: CASSKAGTSGSREQYF. In nucleotides, the CDR3 is TGTGCCAGCAGTAAAGCCGGGACTAGCGGGAGTAGAGAGCAGTACTTC.

The rearrangement joins TRBV27 to TRBJ1-5; possible D gene TRBD1, 6 bases. The CDR3 consists of 15 residues. V gave up 4 bases and J gave up 7 bases, with 17 bases separating them. The germline V gene has CDR1 MNHEY and CDR2 SMNVEV (reference sequence). CDR3 residues: CASSSGRGGLQPQHF. The DNA for the CDR3 is TGTGCCAGCAGTTCGGGCAGGGGTGGATTACAGCCCCAGCATTTT.

The chain uses TRBV6-6 and TRBJ1-1, with 8 bases matching TRBD1. Losses at the gene ends were 9 bases for V and 1 base for J; bases not matched to a gene: 7. Germline CDR1 and CDR2: MNHNY and SVGAGI (reference sequence). The CDR3 covers 14 residues. The CDR3 bases are TGTGCCAGTAGACGAGACAGGGGGAACACTGAAGCTTTCTTT. Translation: CASRRDRGNTEAFF.

The J gene is TRBJ2-7, the V gene TRBV18; D gene unclear. CDR1 and CDR2 from the germline V gene are KGHSH and LQKENI. The CDR3 is 13 residues long. V was shortened by 3 bases and J by 3 bases, with 9 bases between the two germline ends. DNA of the CDR3: TGTGCCAGCTCACCTTCACAAAACTACGAGCAGTACTTC. It specifies CASSPSQNYEQYF.

This chain links TRBV7-8 with TRBJ2-7; the match to TRBD1 covers 7 bases. The germline V gene has CDR1 SGHVS and CDR2 FQNEAQ. Trimming removed 5 bases from V and 4 bases from J; junction bases left unmatched: 17. This CDR3 spans 17 amino acids. The CDR3: CASSVVETGKLSYEQYF. The CDR3 coding sequence is TGTGCCAGCAGCGTCGTCGAGACAGGGAAACTCTCTTACGAGCAGTACTTC.

The chain couples TRBV29-1 to TRBJ1-2; 10 nucleotides match TRBD1. V lost 7 bases and J lost 3; bases outside the gene matches: 14. Germline-derived CDR1 and CDR2 are SQVTM and ANQGSEA. CDR3 size: 16 residues. The CDR3 region has the DNA TGCAGCGCTGGAGACTCGACAGGGGGCGCAGACTATGGCTACACCTTC. It encodes CSAGDSTGGADYGYTF.

The DNA of the CDR3 is TGTGCCAGTAGTACCCCCCACAGAATTGGATACAATGAGCAGTTCTTC. The encoded protein is CASSTPHRIGYNEQFF. This chain joins TRBV19 and TRBJ2-1; D is uncertain. This CDR3 has 16 residues. V lost 4 bases and J 4 bases, leaving 17 bases between the germline ends. Germline CDR1 is LNHDA and CDR2 is SQIVND (reference sequence).

Worth noting for this clone: Other nucleotide sequences from this sample produce the same CDR3. CDR3 DNA sequence: TGCGCCAGCAGCTTGGGGAGCAACGAGCAGTACTTC. Protein product: CASSLGSNEQYF. The J gene is TRBJ2-7, the V gene TRBV5-1; no firm D call. The V end lost 0 bases, the J end lost 5 bases, and 6 bases lay between the germline ends. CDR3 size: 12 residues. In germline, CDR1 is SGHRS, CDR2 YFSETQ.

The rearrangement links TRBV29-1 to TRBJ1-1, with D possibly matching TRBD1 (5 bases). V was cut by 7 bases and J by 1 base, with 10 bases left in between. CDR1 is SQVTM and CDR2 is ANQGSEA in the germline V gene. This CDR3 region has 12 residues. The CDR3 protein is CSGAQGNTEAFF. The CDR3 DNA reads as TGCAGCGGGGCGCAGGGGAACACTGAAGCTTTCTTT.